These 20 T cell receptor beta chains share one sample of origin, sequenced in a study of post-analysis software for immune sequencing data. The TCR beta cDNA libraries carried unique molecular identifiers. One entry per CDR3 protein, called by TCRdb with MiXCR from the PCR reads. This table holds hundreds of thousands of distinct CDR3 sequences, 25% to 30% found once. Study conclusions and caveats: Patients had higher frequencies than controls of about five TRBV segments, including TRBV5-6, TRBV5-1 and TRBV20-1.

For these TCRs, the target antigens are not known. Sample: blood. These receptors came from a girl between 5 and 17 years old with multiple sclerosis.

The sample holds a few counts of this clonotype. The rearrangement joins TRBV6-1 to TRBJ2-7; 11 nucleotides line up with TRBD2. Germline V gene sequence: CDR1 MNHNS, CDR2 SASEGT. The CDR3 is made up of 17 amino acids. V lost 5 bases, J lost 0 bases, and 9 bases stayed unmatched. The CDR3 sequence is CASSRYSTSGSSYEQYF. Here the CDR3 DNA reads TGTGCCAGCAGTCGATACTCTACTAGCGGGAGCTCCTACGAGCAGTACTTC.

The chain has TRBV20-1 and TRBJ2-1, with D unresolved. The V end was cut by 5 bases, the J end by 1 base, with 15 bases between. The CDR3 is made up of 15 amino acids. The germline gives CDR1 DFQATT, CDR2 SNEGSKA (reference sequence). The CDR3 region has the DNA TGCAGTGCTTTTCGGTCGCCCGGGTCCTACAATGAGCAGTTCTTC. Translated, it gives CSAFRSPGSYNEQFF.

This clonotype came up a few times. The V gene is TRBV12-3 or TRBV12-4, the J gene TRBJ1-4; D gene unclear. This CDR3 spans 12 amino acids. The ends were cut back, 5 bases at V and 7 bases at J, with 8 bases in the middle. The CDR3 bases are TGTGCCAGCAGTCCCATGGGTGAAAAACTGTTTTTT. This sequence encodes CASSPMGEKLFF.

The chain is built from TRBV28 and TRBJ2-7; 14 bases are a match to TRBD2. The CDR3 loop spans 18 amino acids. Germline trimming cut 5 bases from V and 2 bases from J; bases unmatched to any gene: 11. Looked up from germline, CDR1 is MDHEN and CDR2 is SYDVKM. The CDR3 here is CASSPPGLAGAYPYEQYF. CDR3 DNA sequence: TGTGCCAGCAGTCCGCCGGGACTAGCGGGAGCTTACCCCTACGAGCAGTACTTC.

The genes are TRBV7-9 and TRBJ2-5, with 7 positions matching TRBD1. The CDR3 contains 15 residues. Germline CDR1 reads SEHNR; CDR2 reads FQNEAQ (reference sequence). V dropped 5 bases and J dropped 4; count of bases not matched to a gene: 10. CDR3 nucleotides: TGTGCCAGCAGCCATGGACAGGCAGGAGGAGAGACCCAGTACTTC. Translation: CASSHGQAGGETQYF.

This clonotype has a handful of counts. In DNA, the CDR3 is TGTGCCACCAGTGATTACAGGGCAACCCAGCCCCAGCATTTT. Its protein is CATSDYRATQPQHF. V and J are TRBV24-1 and TRBJ1-5, with D tentatively TRBD1 (6 bases). Trimming removed 2 bases from V and 7 bases from J, with 11 bases in between. CDR1 and CDR2 from the germline V gene are KGHDR and SFDVKD. CDR3 length equals 14 residues.

This chain joins TRBV7-2 and TRBJ2-2; a weak D match, TRBD2 (6 bases). Trimming shortened V by 7 bases and J by 9 bases, and 27 bases separated the two germline ends. Germline V gives CDR1 SGHTA, CDR2 FQGNSA. The CDR3 is 17 residues long. CDR3 in amino acids: CASTSHSGTRPSRELFF. The CDR3 nucleotides read TGTGCCAGCACCAGTCATAGCGGTACTCGCCCTTCTAGGGAGCTGTTTTTT.

This clonotype has ten or more counts. The chain combines TRBV12-3 or TRBV12-4 with TRBJ2-4, with a tentative D call TRBD1 (6 bases). V lost 6 bases and J lost 13, with 13 bases in between. The CDR3 extends over 11 amino acids. The CDR3 loop is CASRDHRVQYF. The CDR3, as DNA: TGTGCCAGCAGAGACCACAGGGTCCAGTACTTC.

The chain uses TRBV10-3 and TRBJ2-5, with TRBD2 matching over 13 bases. Losses at the gene ends were 4 bases for V and 5 bases for J; bases not matched to a gene: 1. This CDR3 comprises 14 residues. CDR1 is ENHRY, CDR2 SYGVKD, per germline. CDR3: CAISGTSGSETQYF. CDR3 coding DNA: TGTGCCATCAGTGGGACTAGCGGGAGTGAGACCCAGTACTTC.

V gene TRBV20-1 combines with J gene TRBJ2-3; maybe TRBD1 (6 bases). The V end lost 5 bases, the J end lost 0 bases, and 12 bases lay between the germline ends. This CDR3 contains 14 residues. CDR1 and CDR2 (germline): DFQATT, SNEGSKA (reference sequence). The CDR3 reads CSARQGSSTDTQYF. The DNA of the CDR3 is TGCAGTGCTCGCCAGGGGAGTAGCACAGATACGCAGTATTTT.

This clonotype showed up just a few times. This chain uses TRBV28 with TRBJ1-6, with D possibly matching TRBD1 (6 bases). This CDR3 contains 14 residues. With 3 bases removed from V and 5 bases from J, the gap between germline ends came to 8 bases. Germline CDR1 reads MDHEN; CDR2 reads SYDVKM. The CDR3 nucleotides are TGTGCCAGCAGTTTCGGGACACATAATTCACCCCTCCACTTT. This codes for CASSFGTHNSPLHF. Drawing the rest from reference TRBV28 and TRBJ1-6, the complete variable domain is DVKVTQSSRYLVKRTGEKVFLECVQDMDHENMFWYRQDPGLGLRLIYFSYDVKMKEKGDIPEGYSVSREKKERFSLILESASTNQTSMYLCASSFGTHNSPLHFGNGTRLTVT.

Here the CDR3 DNA reads TGCAGCGTTGCGTTTCAGTCCGCAGATACGCAGTATTTT. Its translation: CSVAFQSADTQYF. This rearrangement joins TRBV29-1 to TRBJ2-3; no reliable D call. V was clipped by 4 bases and J by 4 bases, with 12 bases between them. Per the germline V gene, CDR1 is SQVTM and CDR2 is ANQGSEA. The CDR3 loop spans 13 amino acids.

This clonotype was seen a handful of times. The chain joins TRBV20-1 to TRBJ2-7; D tentatively fits TRBD1 or TRBD2 (6 bases each). Germline CDR1 is DFQATT and CDR2 is SNEGSKA (reference sequence). The CDR3 sequence is 13 residues long. V lost 6 bases to trimming and J lost 3 bases, with 15 bases between them. Written as DNA, the CDR3 is TGCAGTGCCCCGAGGGGGGAAAACTACGAGCAGTACTTC. This sequence encodes CSAPRGENYEQYF.

This clonotype showed up many times. The J gene is TRBJ2-1, the V gene TRBV12-3 or TRBV12-4; 7 bases line up with TRBD1. J lost 3 bases, V lost 6 bases, and 8 bases had no gene match. The CDR3 runs to 15 residues. The CDR3, as DNA: TGTGCCAGCAGCCCGACAGGGAGAAACTACAATGAGCAGTTCTTC. Translated: CASSPTGRNYNEQFF.

This clonotype was seen a few times. This chain uses TRBV7-2 with TRBJ2-5; TRBD2 agrees at 12 bases. The J call could be wrong; TRBJ2-7 is a better fit for the DNA end. The CDR3 is 15 residues long. CDR1 is SGHTA and CDR2 is FQGNSA in the germline V gene. The CDR3, as DNA: TGTGCCAGCAGACTCAGGCTAGCGGGAGGGTACGAGCAGTACTTC. Encoded protein: CASRLRLAGGYEQYF.

This clonotype was recorded only once. This chain links TRBV6-5 with TRBJ2-1; 13 bases are a match to TRBD2. V lost 5 bases and J lost 10; bases outside the gene matches: 11. Germline CDR1 reads MNHEY; CDR2 reads SVGAGI. The CDR3 length is 16 residues. In DNA form, the CDR3 reads TGTGCCAGCAGTCGACCAAGACTAGCGGGAGGCTACGAGCAGTTCTTC. Translation: CASSRPRLAGGYEQFF.

V and J are TRBV15 and TRBJ1-2, with 12 bases aligning to TRBD1. The CDR3 is made up of 15 amino acids. Germline assignment: CDR1 LNHNV and CDR2 YYDKDF (reference sequence). V lost 3 bases and J lost 4; bases outside the gene matches: 3. This CDR3 reads CATSRGQGAAYGYTF. The CDR3 DNA follows: TGTGCCACCAGCAGGGGACAGGGGGCGGCCTATGGCTACACCTTC.

The J gene is TRBJ2-3, the V gene TRBV27, with D unresolved. Deletions cut 1 base from V and 2 bases from J, with 7 bases between. This CDR3 comprises 14 residues. Germline V gene data show CDR1 as MNHEY and CDR2 as SMNVEV (reference sequence). The DNA for the CDR3 is TGTGCCAGCAGTTTATTGGGTCCCACAGATACGCAGTATTTT. It codes for CASSLLGPTDTQYF.

This chain joins TRBV29-1 and TRBJ2-4, with 10 bases matching TRBD1. The assigned J gene may be wrong: the sequence end matches TRBJ2-7 better. This CDR3 is built from 13 residues. Germline V gene sequence: CDR1 SQVTM, CDR2 ANQGSEA. In nucleotides, the CDR3 is TGCAGCGTTGACCGACAGGGGGCCAACGAGCAGTACTTC. This sequence encodes CSVDRQGANEQYF.

The V and J genes are TRBV12-3 or TRBV12-4 and TRBJ1-6; TRBD1 aligns across 11 bases. The J segment lost 2 bases and the V segment lost 5 bases, leaving 2 bases of the junction unmatched. The CDR3 is 16 residues long. The CDR3 DNA reads TGTGCCAGCAGTCCGGGACAGGGGGCCTATAATTCACCCCTCCACTTT. It codes for CASSPGQGAYNSPLHF.